These T cell receptor beta chains were read from a single sample in a study of control samples from healthy donors and cancer patients. Using immunoSEQ multiplex PCR, the repertoire was profiled, and TCRdb retains in-frame clones only, with some absent. This sample has about 170,000 clones, with 90% to 95% found just once. The sequenced material came from blood. These receptors all come from a woman aged 25 to 39 in good health. Both conserved end residues are part of each CDR3. D genes are given only for firm matches. Expanded clones get a size class; other rows say once, few or many, or leave the size out.

size	D	V	J	DNA	CDR3
NA	TRBD1	TRBV4-2	TRBJ1-2	TGTGCCAGCAGCCAACTGGGACAGGGATATGGCTACACCTTC	CASSQLGQGYGYTF
NA	TRBD1	TRBV15	TRBJ2-2	TGTGCCACCAGCAGGACAGGGGACGGGGAGCTGTTTTTT	CATSRTGDGELFF
NA	NA	TRBV24-1	TRBJ2-1	TGTGCCACCAGTGACGGGCCATTGGTCAATGAGCAGTTCTTC	CATSDGPLVNEQFF
NA	TRBD1	TRBV7-2	TRBJ1-2	TGTGCCAGCAGCTTAGGGACAGGAACTAACTATGGCTACACCTTC	CASSLGTGTNYGYTF
NA	TRBD1	TRBV6-6	TRBJ1-5	TGTGCCAGCAGAGAAACCGGGACAGGCAATCAGCCCCAGCATTTT	CASRETGTGNQPQHF
NA	TRBD1	TRBV6-1	TRBJ1-2	TGTGCCAGCAGTGAACAGGGGGCGACGCTTAACTATGGCTACACCTTC	CASSEQGATLNYGYTF
once	NA	TRBV5-5	TRBJ1-5	TGTGCCAGCAGCGTACAGGGACAGCCCCAGCATTTT	CASSVQGQPQHF
NA	NA	TRBV2	TRBJ2-3	TGTGCCAGCAGACCGGATACAGGGCCAGATACGCAGTATTTT	CASRPDTGPDTQYF
NA	NA	TRBV9	TRBJ1-3	TGTGCCAGCAGCGTAGTTCCAGGGGCTGGAAACACCATATATTTT	CASSVVPGAGNTIYF
NA	TRBD1	TRBV25-1	TRBJ1-2	TGTGCCAGCAGTTCCATGACAGGGTTGGGGAAGGGCTACACCTTC	CASSSMTGLGKGYTF
NA	TRBD2	TRBV14	TRBJ2-1	TGTGCCAGCAGCCACTACTCCCTAGCGGGAGGGATCAATGAGCAGTTCTTC	CASSHYSLAGGINEQFF
NA	NA	TRBV7-2	TRBJ1-6	TGTGCCAGCAGCTGGCAGGGGTCGTTTAATTCACCCCTCCACTTT	CASSWQGSFNSPLHF
NA	NA	TRBV7-3	TRBJ2-3	TGTGCCAGCAGCTTAAATGGGGGGCCTAGCACAGATACGCAGTATTTT	CASSLNGGPSTDTQYF
NA	NA	TRBV15	TRBJ2-2	TGTGCCACCAGCAGAGACGCGGACGGACCCGGGGAGCTGTTTTTT	CATSRDADGPGELFF
NA	NA	TRBV5-1	TRBJ2-3	TGCGCCAGCAGCTTTAGCACAGATACGCAGTATTTT	CASSFSTDTQYF
NA	TRBD2	TRBV11-2	TRBJ2-1	TGTGCCAGCAGCTTACCTAGCGGGGGGATCAATGAGCAGTTCTTC	CASSLPSGGINEQFF
NA	TRBD1	TRBV4-1	TRBJ1-1	TGCGCCAGCAGCCAAGAATCGGGACAGCGGTGGGGCACTGAAGCTTTCTTT	CASSQESGQRWGTEAFF
NA	TRBD2	TRBV11-1	TRBJ2-7	TGTGCCAGCAGCCCACTAGCGGGAGGGCGCGAGCAGTACTTC	CASSPLAGGREQYF
NA	NA	TRBV3-1/TRBV3-2	TRBJ1-1	TGTGCCAGCAGCCAACAGGGGTGGGGGAACACTGAAGCTTTCTTT	CASSQQGWGNTEAFF
NA	NA	TRBV11-3	TRBJ2-1	TGTGCCAGCAGCTTAGGGTCGGGGAGCTACAATGAGCAGTTCTTC	CASSLGSGSYNEQFF
NA	TRBD1	TRBV19	TRBJ1-5	TGTGCCAGTAGTCCCGCCCCAGGGGGTCAGCCCCAGCATTTT	CASSPAPGGQPQHF
NA	TRBD1	TRBV5-6	TRBJ1-6	TGTGCCAGCAGCGGGGACAGCTATAATTCACCCCTCCACTTT	CASSGDSYNSPLHF
NA	TRBD1	TRBV11-2	TRBJ1-5	TGTGCCAGCAGCCCCGGGACAGGGGGATATCAGCCCCAGCATTTT	CASSPGTGGYQPQHF
once	NA	TRBV21-1	TRBJ2-1	TGTGCCAGCAGCAAAGGGCCTAGCGGGAGTGAAAAGCAGTTCTTC	CASSKGPSGSEKQFF
NA	TRBD1	TRBV6-4	TRBJ1-5	TGTGCCAGCAGTGAAGACAGGGGAAATCAGCCCCAGCATTTT	CASSEDRGNQPQHF
few	TRBD2	TRBV27	TRBJ2-3	TGTGCCAGCAGTAGCGGGAGGGGATACACAGATACGCAGTATTTT	CASSSGRGYTDTQYF
NA	TRBD2	TRBV6-5	TRBJ2-1	TGTGCCAGCAGTTCGCGGGGGAGCGACAATGAGCAGTTCTTC	CASSSRGSDNEQFF
NA	TRBD2	TRBV6-1	TRBJ2-3	TGTGCCAGCAGTGAAGCGCTTGGGACTAGCGGGGGGGGCACAGATACGCAGTATTTT	CASSEALGTSGGGTDTQYF
NA	TRBD1	TRBV4-1	TRBJ1-1	TGCGCCAGCAGCCAGGGGACAGGGGCCATGAACACTGAAGCTTTCTTT	CASSQGTGAMNTEAFF
once	NA	TRBV28	TRBJ1-1	TGTGCCAGCAGTTACCCGAGGGAACGGGACACTGAAGCTTTCTTT	CASSYPRERDTEAFF
once	NA	TRBV27	TRBJ1-1	TGTGCCAGCAGTTTACACATGAACACTGAAGCTTTCTTT	CASSLHMNTEAFF
NA	NA	TRBV7-8	TRBJ1-6	TGTGCCAGCAGCTTATTCGGACGTCGGATTAATTCACCCCTCCACTTT	CASSLFGRRINSPLHF
NA	TRBD1	TRBV18	TRBJ1-2	TGTGCCAGCTCACCTTCACAGGGGGCCGACTATGGCTACACCTTC	CASSPSQGADYGYTF
NA	TRBD1	TRBV14	TRBJ1-2	TGTGCCAGCAGCCCAGGGGGAAGAAACTATGGCTACACCTTC	CASSPGGRNYGYTF
NA	NA	TRBV19	TRBJ1-5	TGTGCCAGTGGCAGAGATCAGCCCCAGCATTTT	CASGRDQPQHF
NA	NA	TRBV18	TRBJ1-4	TGTGCCAGCTCATCCGGGAGTAATGAAAAACTGTTTTTT	CASSSGSNEKLFF
few	TRBD1	TRBV6-5	TRBJ2-7	TGTGCCAGCAGCCCCGGGACAGGGGTGGGCGAGCAGTACTTC	CASSPGTGVGEQYF
NA	NA	TRBV7-9	TRBJ1-5	TGTGCCAGCAGCGAGGGGAATCAGCCCCAGCATTTT	CASSEGNQPQHF
NA	NA	TRBV5-1	TRBJ2-1	TGCGCCAGCAGCTTGCAGGGGGGGTACAATGAGCAGTTCTTC	CASSLQGGYNEQFF
once	TRBD2	TRBV28	TRBJ2-3	TGTGCCAGCCCCCCCCCGGGGGGGAGGGCCCCAGATACGCAGTATTTT	CASPPPGGRAPDTQYF
NA	TRBD2	TRBV29-1	TRBJ2-7	TGCAGCTACCAACTAGCGGGAGTATCCGAGCAGTACTTC	CSYQLAGVSEQYF
few	TRBD1	TRBV6-5	TRBJ1-4	TGTGCCAGCAGTTTAAGGGGGCTGACTAATGAAAAACTGTTTTTT	CASSLRGLTNEKLFF
NA	NA	TRBV28	TRBJ1-2	TGTGCCAGCAGTTTAAAGGCTAACTATGGCTACACCTTC	CASSLKANYGYTF
NA	TRBD1	TRBV6-4	TRBJ2-3	TGTGCCAGCAGTGACTCAGGGGGCGGCACAGATACGCAGTATTTT	CASSDSGGGTDTQYF
NA	TRBD1	TRBV19	TRBJ1-1	TGTGCCAGTAGTATAGGGACAGGGACCACTGAAGCTTTCTTT	CASSIGTGTTEAFF
NA	TRBD2	TRBV9	TRBJ2-1	TGTGCCAGCAGCCCGAGCGGGAGCTCCTACAATGAGCAGTTCTTC	CASSPSGSSYNEQFF
NA	NA	TRBV2	TRBJ2-2	TGTGCCAGCAGTGAAGGGATCGGGGAGCTGTTTTTT	CASSEGIGELFF